The source of this T cell receptor (beta chain) is a study of shared clonotypes between healthy human individuals. Every subset's genomic DNA went evenly onto several immunoSEQ plates. The assay was immunoSEQ multiplex PCR, and TCRdb's table has in-frame clones only and misses some. This table holds hundreds of thousands of clones, 72% found once. All participating donors were Caucasian adults from Nashville, Tennessee. Germline CDR1 SGHTA, CDR2 FQGNSA. The V and J ends lost 4 bases and 3 bases, in that order; junction bases with no gene match: 4. The CDR3 runs 16 residues. The specimen sequenced was memory CD4+ T cells sorted from blood. As to subset: CD45RA-negative fraction. The rearrangement uses TRBV7-2 and TRBJ2-4; TRBD2 agrees at 12 bases. This receptor was taken from a woman aged 25 to 39 in good health. Here the CDR3 reads CASSSTSGRHKNIQYF. As DNA, the CDR3 is TGTGCCAGCAGCTCAACTAGCGGGAGGCACAAAAACATTCAGTACTTC.